This T cell receptor beta chain was obtained from a study of neurological immune-mediated disorders. This clonotype has ten or more counts. TCRdb used MiXCR to reprocess the 5' RACE reads, holding one entry per CDR3 protein. The data contain tens of thousands of distinct CDR3 sequences, approximately 3.6% of them singletons. Germline CDR1 DFQATT, CDR2 SNEGSKA (reference sequence). The CDR3 consists of 12 residues. Trimming took 5 bases from V and 8 from J, leaving 12 bases between them. The rearrangement uses TRBV20-1 and TRBJ1-4; weak D call: TRBD1 (5 bases). The sample was CD4+ T cells from blood. This TCR was sampled from a woman between 35 and 50 years old with multiple sclerosis. The CDR3 spells CSAPRDPEKLFF. As DNA, the CDR3 is TGCAGTGCTCCCCGGGACCCAGAAAAACTGTTTTTT.